This T cell receptor (beta chain) is drawn from a study of shared clonotypes between healthy human individuals (dated by TCRdb to the early 2020s). Turning to the overall study: The cohort comprised a couple of women and a few men aged 18 to 49 years. For each donor, CD4 naive and CD4 memory were each given three plates, CD8 naive was given two plates, and CD8 memory was given one plate. Blood TCR repertoires of a handful of healthy adults were deeply sequenced to estimate repertoire size and the extent of clonotype sharing between individuals. To increase sequencing depth and limit assay-specific biases, TCR repertoire library preparation and sequencing were carried out by different laboratories using diverse techniques. Each donor's leukapheresis produced roughly between roughly 0.85 and 9 billion PBMCs.

Using the deep immunoSEQ assay, multiplex PCR amplified TCR CDR3 regions from genomic DNA. Genomic DNA extracted from each cell subset was distributed evenly over all wells of several immunoSEQ 96-well plates, and each plate served as one replicate. For sorted subsets, roughly 200 ng genomic DNA, equal to 25,000 to 35,000 T cell genomes, was loaded into each replicate PCR. Purified libraries were quantified with a Qubit 3.0 fluorometer, sized on a Bioanalyzer 2100, and re-quantified with the KAPA Library Quantification kit. Every immunoSEQ 96-well plate was sequenced on a dedicated single-read 150-cycle Illumina NextSeq 550 flow cell. Turning to the authors' computational methods: Because the immunoSEQ output held only junctional sequences and lacked quality scores, the filtering could not match the filtering applied to full-length reads. To assign V/J genes and CDR3, sequences were annotated against IMGT germline references using PyIR, a Python wrapper for IgBLAST v1.9. Reads with weak V/J assignments (E-value above 1e-6), missing CDR3, stop codons, out-of-frame junctions, or ambiguous translated residues were removed. V3J clonotypes were defined as sequences sharing an identical inferred V gene, J gene, and CDR3 amino acid sequence. Percentage overlap between repertoires was calculated by dividing the number of shared unique clonotypes by the size of the smaller repertoire. Richness of each repertoire was evaluated using RTK rarefaction, the Chao1 estimator, and Recon v2.1 estimates of unobserved clonotypes. Generation probabilities for all TCRbeta clonotypes obtained by the gDNA method from a handful of donors were computed using OLGA. TCRdb limited this immuneACCESS table to in-frame rearrangements with V and J called. A share of clones is missing; checked studies link under half to unresolved V genes, and the rest is unexplained. V, J and clone size are those of that table, while D and trimming were read from the DNA. Recorded for this sample are about 2 million clones; approximately 95% of them occurred a single time. The ten largest make up more than 0.1% of the sample.

The donors were healthy, HIV-negative adults with no recently reported acute infections or vaccinations. Only Caucasian adults living in Nashville, Tennessee, USA were represented among the donors. Magnetic negative selection was used to enrich CD4+ T cells, after which naive cells were positively selected on CD45RA and the negative fraction became the memory subset. Blood was collected by leukapheresis, and PBMCs were isolated by Ficoll-Histopaque density gradient centrifugation and then cryopreserved in liquid nitrogen vapor phase. Analytical flow cytometry was used to check the purity and quantity of each magnetically sorted T cell population. Each sorted fraction had its genomic DNA isolated and then quantified by UV absorbance on a Nanodrop 2000c. The paper as a whole reports these results and caveats: The genetic and exposure-history diversity represented was limited by the small number of donors. Rarefaction of sorted-subset datasets indicated incomplete sequencing despite the large sequencing depth. Sampling was restricted to blood, and TCR repertoires in tissue are likely to differ from TCR repertoires in blood. Naive subsets generally had larger estimated clonotype richness than memory subsets did. Compared with non-shared clonotypes, clonotypes shared by all four sorted-subset donors had higher generation probabilities. Across a handful of donors, about 5% of naive CD4, over 3% of naive CD8, around 2.5% of memory CD4, and about 0.4% of memory CD8 clonotypes were shared. Based on pairwise subsampling, the degree of clonotype sharing among donors was expected to be affected by sequencing depth.

Comments on this clone: What antigen it recognizes has not been identified. Nothing much larger sits one base from this clone, and base qualities are not available. Other DNA sequences of this sample code for an identical CDR3.

Deletion took 0 bases off V and 0 bases off J, with a span of 4 bases between the germline ends. The CDR3, cysteine through phenylalanine, is 15 amino acids long. Only the CDR3 portion is preserved as DNA: 45 bases, with reading frame beginning at the first base. CDR1 and CDR2, per the germline V gene, are SGHRS and YFSETQ. Specimen: naive CD4+ T cells sorted from blood. Explained via the paper, the cell subset or site label denotes: CD45RA+ positively selected. This chain joins TRBV5-1 to TRBJ2-6; the D gene lacks a confident call. The receptor was derived from a man aged 18 to 35 in good health. The DNA reads as follows: TGCGCCAGCAGCTTGGCAGCCTCTGGGGCCAACGTCCTGACTTTC. It specifies CASSLAASGANVLTF.